The rows below give T cell receptor beta chains drawn from one sample of a study of blood T cell repertoires in COVID-19. Produced via immunoSEQ multiplex PCR; TCRdb's table is partial and in-frame only. The data show more than 95,000 clones, 88% seen once. Sequenced sample: peripheral blood. All receptors come from a human donor in a cohort sampled during active COVID-19. The CDR3 runs from the conserved cysteine through the conserved F or W. The D gene is left open where the match is weak. Some rows have no size entry. The others give once, few or many, or a class for an expanded clone.

>.|TRBJ1-6|.|TRBV6-1
CASSEVVNSPLHF
TGTGCCAGCAGCGAAGTCGTAAATTCACCCCTCCACTTT
>.|TRBJ2-3|TRBD2|TRBV5-1
CASTEPILAGAGRDTQYF
TGCGCCAGCACCGAACCGATTTTAGCGGGGGCCGGTCGGGATACGCAGTATTTT
>.|TRBJ1-2|TRBD1|TRBV7-9
CASSLSEGAQGYTF
TGTGCCAGCAGCTTATCAGAGGGGGCGCAGGGCTACACCTTC
>.|TRBJ1-1|.|TRBV6-5
CASSRGRGYTEAFF
TGTGCCAGCAGTCGGGGGAGGGGATACACTGAAGCTTTCTTT
>.|TRBJ2-7|.|TRBV27
CASSLSTRHEQYF
TGTGCCAGCAGTTTAAGCACCAGGCACGAGCAGTACTTC
>once|TRBJ1-3|TRBD1|TRBV9
CASSGGTGGLGNTIYF
TGTGCCAGCAGCGGGGGAACAGGGGGCTTGGGAAACACCATATATTTT
>.|TRBJ2-5|TRBD2|TRBV27
CASSLSHGVAGGPGETQYF
TGTGCCAGCAGTTTATCGCACGGGGTCGCGGGAGGGCCCGGGGAGACCCAGTACTTC
>.|TRBJ1-2|.|TRBV6-6
CASTTSNYGYTF
TGTGCCAGCACCACAAGTAACTATGGCTACACCTTC
>few|TRBJ1-5|.|TRBV25-1
CASSDRDSRSNQPQHF
TGTGCCAGCAGTGACCGGGACTCCCGTAGCAATCAGCCCCAGCATTTT
>.|TRBJ2-7|TRBD1|TRBV3-1/TRBV3-2
CAGSQGTGGRLYEQYF
TGTGCCGGCAGCCAAGGGACAGGGGGCCGTCTCTACGAGCAGTACTTC
>.|TRBJ2-7|TRBD1|TRBV7-9
CASSHWDRGPEQYF
TGTGCCAGCAGCCACTGGGACAGGGGGCCCGAGCAGTACTTC
>once|TRBJ2-1|.|TRBV5-1
CASVKAGSSYNEQFF
TGCGCCAGCGTAAAAGCAGGGTCCTCCTACAATGAGCAGTTCTTC
>many|TRBJ1-1|.|TRBV7-2
CASSSRIMNTEAFF
TGTGCCAGCAGCTCCAGAATCATGAACACTGAAGCTTTCTTT
>once|TRBJ1-1|.|TRBV5-1
CASSPSGAAFEAFF
TGCGCCAGCAGCCCGTCGGGTGCCGCTTTCGAAGCTTTCTTT
>.|TRBJ2-7|TRBD2|TRBV5-4
CASSSPGTSGRYEQYF
TGTGCCAGCAGCTCCCCCGGGACTAGCGGGAGGTACGAGCAGTACTTC
>.|TRBJ2-1|TRBD2|TRBV5-1
CASSLTSGVLEQFF
TGCGCCAGCAGCTTGACTAGCGGGGTTCTTGAGCAGTTCTTC
>.|TRBJ2-2|TRBD1|TRBV18
CASSPRVQGANTGELFF
TGTGCCAGCTCACCAAGGGTGCAGGGGGCGAACACCGGGGAGCTGTTTTTT
>once|TRBJ2-7|TRBD1|TRBV9
CASSVFGTGAYEQYF
TGTGCCAGCAGCGTATTTGGGACAGGGGCCTACGAGCAGTACTTC
>.|TRBJ1-2|.|TRBV30
CAWSPMSGYTF
TGTGCCTGGAGTCCTATGAGTGGCTACACCTTC
>many|TRBJ2-1|TRBD2|TRBV15
CATSRGAGGNEQFF
TGTGCCACCAGCAGAGGGGCGGGGGGGAATGAGCAGTTCTTC
>few|TRBJ2-3|TRBD2|TRBV5-1
CASSLAVGSGGQHTQYF
TGCGCCAGCAGCTTGGCTGTGGGTAGCGGGGGTCAGCATACGCAGTATTTT
>once|TRBJ2-1|TRBD2|TRBV18
CASSPPLAGADEQFF
TGTGCCAGCTCACCACCGTTAGCGGGGGCGGATGAGCAGTTCTTC
>.|TRBJ2-7|TRBD1|TRBV25-1
CASSELGQKYEQYF
TGTGCCAGCAGTGAATTGGGACAGAAGTACGAGCAGTACTTC
>.|TRBJ1-5|.|TRBV7-3
CASSLNRGQPQHF
TGTGCCAGCAGCTTAAATAGGGGACAGCCCCAGCATTTT
>.|TRBJ2-4|.|TRBV4-2
CASSQEGSSAAKNIQYF
TGTGCCAGCAGCCAAGAGGGTAGTAGCGCGGCCAAAAACATTCAGTACTTC
>.|TRBJ2-2|TRBD1|TRBV6-2/TRBV6-3
CASSYPRGSGELFF
TGTGCCAGCAGTTACCCCAGGGGGTCCGGGGAGCTGTTTTTT
>.|TRBJ2-2|TRBD2|TRBV7-9
CASSLAGLLRGNTGELFF
TGTGCCAGCAGCTTGGCGGGACTATTGCGGGGAAACACCGGGGAGCTGTTTTTT
>.|TRBJ2-7|TRBD2|TRBV29-1
CSVEGSGTPEQYF
TGCAGCGTTGAAGGTAGCGGGACTCCCGAGCAGTACTTC
>.|TRBJ1-1|.|TRBV4-2
CASSQGSGNTEAFF
TGTGCCAGCAGCCAAGGGTCAGGGAACACTGAAGCTTTCTTT
>.|TRBJ1-6|TRBD1|TRBV5-4
CASSGTGTAVGSPLHF
TGTGCCAGCAGCGGCACCGGGACAGCGGTCGGTTCACCCCTCCACTTT
>.|TRBJ1-5|.|TRBV19
CASSMRESGDQPQHF
TGTGCCAGTAGTATGAGGGAGTCAGGGGACCAGCCCCAGCATTTT
>.|TRBJ2-7|TRBD1|TRBV28
CASSPGGEGSYEQYF
TGTGCCAGCAGTCCAGGGGGCGAGGGTTCCTACGAGCAGTACTTC
>.|TRBJ1-1|.|TRBV5-1
CASSLVVMNTEAFF
TGCGCCAGCAGCTTGGTAGTAATGAACACTGAAGCTTTCTTT
>.|TRBJ2-1|TRBD1|TRBV13
CASSVSQGGEQFF
TGTGCCAGCAGCGTATCACAGGGGGGTGAGCAGTTCTTC
>.|TRBJ2-7|TRBD2|TRBV7-7
CASSSGLLPREQYF
TGTGCCAGCAGCTCGGGACTACTCCCTCGCGAGCAGTACTTC
>.|TRBJ2-1|TRBD2|TRBV28
CASEAGERQFF
TGTGCCAGCGAAGCGGGAGAGCGGCAGTTCTTC
>once|TRBJ2-1|TRBD2|TRBV29-1
CSVEFLAGGYNEQFF
TGCAGCGTTGAGTTCTTAGCGGGAGGGTACAATGAGCAGTTCTTC
>.|TRBJ2-1|TRBD2|TRBV6-4
CASSGLTSGTNEQFF
TGTGCCAGCAGTGGTCTGACTAGCGGGACCAATGAGCAGTTCTTC
>.|TRBJ1-5|TRBD1|TRBV19
CASSRTGTNQPQHF
TGTGCCAGTAGTAGGACAGGGACGAATCAGCCCCAGCATTTT
>.|TRBJ1-1|.|TRBV6-5
CASKGVNEAFF
TGTGCCAGCAAAGGAGTTAATGAAGCTTTCTTT
>.|TRBJ1-3|.|TRBV5-1
CASSLDGSSGNTIYF
TGCGCCAGCAGCCTGGACGGTTCCTCTGGAAACACCATATATTTT
>.|TRBJ2-3|.|TRBV29-1
CSATWGPSGSTGTQYF
TGCAGCGCTACTTGGGGGCCTAGCGGTAGCACGGGTACGCAGTATTTT
>.|TRBJ2-3|TRBD1|TRBV30
CAWVGQGPTDTQYF
TGTGCCTGGGTCGGACAGGGACCCACAGATACGCAGTATTTT
>.|TRBJ2-1|.|TRBV2
CASRGRDSTSYNEQFF
TGTGCCAGCAGGGGCCGGGACTCCACCTCCTACAATGAGCAGTTCTTC
>.|TRBJ1-1|.|TRBV7-9
CASSHRGVTGRLGTEAFF
TGTGCCAGCAGCCATCGAGGAGTTACAGGGCGCCTAGGCACTGAAGCTTTCTTT
>.|TRBJ2-3|.|TRBV3-1/TRBV3-2
CASSQGGGTDTQYF
TGTGCCAGCAGCCAAGGGGGAGGTACAGATACGCAGTATTTT
>once|TRBJ1-2|.|TRBV11-2
CASSLDTPLQGPSYGYTF
TGTGCCAGCAGCTTAGATACCCCCCTACAGGGACCCAGCTATGGCTACACCTTC
>.|TRBJ2-3|TRBD1|TRBV28
CASSSAPGQGSDTQYF
TGTGCCAGCAGTTCGGCACCCGGACAGGGCTCAGATACGCAGTATTTT
>once|TRBJ2-5|TRBD2|TRBV28
CASSLTGTSGRARSPYF
TGTGCCAGCAGTCTAACCGGGACTAGCGGGAGGGCTCGTTCCCCGTACTTC
>.|TRBJ2-2|TRBD2|TRBV5-8
CASSLGLAANTGELFF
TGTGCCAGCAGCTTGGGACTAGCGGCCAACACCGGGGAGCTGTTTTTT
>.|TRBJ2-3|TRBD1|TRBV7-6
CASSQRDRADTQYF
TGTGCCAGCAGTCAAAGGGACAGGGCAGATACGCAGTATTTT